The present TCR beta chain was sequenced within a study of beta chain features in type 1 diabetes (dated by TCRdb to the late 2010s). Concerning the study at large: Mean age, gender distribution, total cell number and subset yield were not different between patients and healthy donors. The study compared TCRB repertoires of sorted circulating CD4+ T cell subsets between recently diagnosed type 1 diabetes patients and matched healthy donors. Regulatory and stem cell-like memory subsets were obtained from only 8 patients and about 8 healthy donors, while naive and central memory subsets were obtained from all 30 or so donors. A total of over 95,000,000 sorted cells were examined across all samples, and RNA yield correlated strongly with the number of cells per subset.

There are a few counts of this clone. Its antigen has not been determined. No base-level quality is on record; no much larger clone is a single base apart. Each donor gave one peripheral blood draw, averaging approximately 110 mL, which was collected into heparinised tubes. A BD FACSAria II and a panel including CD45RO, CCR7, CD25, CD127, CD95 and CD27 were used to sort naive, central memory, regulatory and stem cell-like memory CD4+ T cells. A purity above 98% was achieved for all sorted populations. PBMCs were separated immediately by Lymphoprep density gradient centrifugation and were stained directly, without being cultured. To minimize batch effects, samples were stained and sorted in pairs, one healthy donor with one patient per experiment. The germline V gene supplies CDR1 SGHTA and CDR2 FQGNSA. Clipping removes 3 bases from V and 2 bases from J, with 9 as the unmatched junction base count. The CDR3 contains 18 residues, cysteine and phenylalanine counted. Only CDR3 DNA remains: 54 bases, in frame from the first base.

The High Capacity cDNA Reverse Transcription Kit was used to reverse transcribe all of the isolated RNA, meaning that expressed TCRB transcripts were what got sequenced. Naive, central memory and regulatory T cell samples underwent deep immunoSEQ sequencing, averaging about 3.5 million total reads per sample. Sorted cells were lysed in RLT buffer and RNA was extracted with DNase-treated RNeasy Micro or Mini kits, depending on cell number. To prevent cross-contamination, every cell subset was processed on its own, while patient and healthy donor samples were processed together. Using the immunoSEQ multiplex PCR, TCRB sequences were amplified from cDNA into 87-bp fragments spanning the CDR3 region. The amplicons were sequenced using the Illumina HiSeq platform. In the source study's methods: Synthetic template baselines were used to correct PCR bias computationally, reads within Hamming distance 2 were collapsed, and singletons that could not be merged were discarded. Reads were aligned against IMGT so that V, D and J genes, CDR3 length and insertions or deletions at six rearrangement sites could be assigned. Within each subset, clonotype counts were normalized to sorted cell number, and only after that were true diversity and Gini coefficients computed with the tcR R package. Repertoire sharing was quantified using the overlap coefficient calculated on TCRB nucleotide sequences. TCRdb's version of the immuneACCESS table is confined to in-frame rearrangements and falls short of the full clone set. An unresolved V gene accounts for under half of the shortfall where checked; the remainder is of unknown origin. V, J and clone size reflect that table, while D and trimming were determined from the DNA. This sample holds 250,000 to 350,000 clones; around 15% were observed only once. Together, the top ten hold more than 6.5% of the sample.

General findings and caveats noted by the study authors: Naive, central memory and regulatory TCRB repertoires appeared to be more similar among patients than among healthy donors. At VDJ recombination sites, patients with type 1 diabetes made fewer insertions and deleted more nucleotides, a pattern implying thymic rearrangement abnormalities. Shorter templates might be favored by PCR, yet because patient and control samples were amplified and corrected together, any such skew would affect both groups equally. In all four CD4+ subsets, TCRB CDR3 length was moderately but significantly shorter in type 1 diabetes patients. Because cDNA rather than genomic DNA was sequenced, highly expressing activated cells could have been over-represented, although no difference in activation and CD3 levels was found between groups. Only small numbers of individuals were included in the HLA sub-analyses, which left unresolved whether HLA type had any influence on TCRB rearrangement.

The sequenced material came from central memory CD4+ T cells from blood. The clonotype was recovered from a man aged 30 to 39 in good health. The V and J segments used are TRBV7-2 and TRBJ2-2; 10 junctional bases match TRBD2. The DNA is TGTGCCAGCAGCTTCGGGGGGCTAGCGGGAGCCAACACCGGGGAGCTGTTTTTT. The translation is CASSFGGLAGANTGELFF.